This T cell receptor beta chain originates from a study of cytomegalovirus exposure and HLA in healthy donors. Sequenced by immunoSEQ multiplex PCR; TCRdb stores in-frame clones only, minus some. Here the sample spans 260,000 or so clones, 90% being singletons. Study outcomes and limitations: It was confirmed in vitro that a few of the CMV-associated chains were specific for CMV antigens.

This CDR3 is built from 14 residues. V shed 4 bases, J shed 3 bases, and the junction held 4 bases outside the gene matches. Per germline, CDR1 KGHSH and CDR2 LQKENI. This clone was picked up one time. Antigen unknown. The TCR was taken from a woman aged 30 to 39 in good health and CMV-seronegative. The V and J genes are TRBV18 and TRBJ2-3; 7 bases align to TRBD2. Specimen: PBMCs. The CDR3 sequence is CASSRGGSTDTQYF. The CDR3 region has the DNA TGTGCCAGCTCACGGGGGGGGTCGACAGATACGCAGTATTTT.